This record concerns one T cell receptor (beta chain) sequence. Its antigen is as yet unknown. This CDR3 region has 13 residues. The V end was cut by 0 bases, the J end by 10 bases, with 10 bases between. Germline values: CDR1 ENHRY, CDR2 SYGVKD. The method was immunoSEQ multiplex PCR; TCRdb's version includes in-frame clones alone and lacks a portion of them. Found here are about 1.4 million clones, approximately 97% of them singletons; the top ten hold approximately 1.1%. The source of the sample is a study of shared clonotypes between healthy human individuals. The study, taken as a whole, reports: A handful of donors shared about 5% of their naive CD4 clonotypes.

Sequencing was done on a sample of naive CD4+ T cells sorted from blood. Noted subset: CD45RA+ positively selected. The chain has TRBV10-3 and TRBJ2-1; possibly TRBD2 for D (6 bases). This TCR was sampled from a man aged 25-45 years in good health. The CDR3 loop reads CAISESEGLEQFF. CDR3 nucleotides: TGTGCCATCAGTGAGTCGGAGGGGCTAGAGCAGTTCTTC.